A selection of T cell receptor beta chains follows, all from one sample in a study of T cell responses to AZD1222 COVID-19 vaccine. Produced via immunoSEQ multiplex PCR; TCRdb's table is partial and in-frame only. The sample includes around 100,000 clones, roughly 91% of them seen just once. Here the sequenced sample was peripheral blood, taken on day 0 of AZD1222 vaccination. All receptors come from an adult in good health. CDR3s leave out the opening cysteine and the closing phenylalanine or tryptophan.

ASSTNLSGRRSYEQY,TRBJ2-7,TRBV28
ASSLAREATEAF,TRBJ1-1,TRBV5-1
ASSRERRSNQPQH,TRBJ1-5,TRBV7-9
ASNLQGGSNQPQH,TRBJ1-5,TRBV6-5
ASSTEGATNEKLF,TRBJ1-4,TRBV5-1
ATSETGTGIEKLF,TRBJ1-4,TRBV24-1
ASSPDGAAYGYT,TRBJ1-2,TRBV18
ASSEGGAGSGELF,TRBJ2-2,TRBV6-1
AWSVGAFHTIY,TRBJ1-3,TRBV30
ASSLAGEGQPQH,TRBJ1-5,TRBV7-9
ASGTGTPVGEQF,TRBJ2-1,TRBV6-5
ASALGGVVIGDTEAF,TRBJ1-1,TRBV19
ASSPDTNMNTEAF,TRBJ1-1,TRBV18
ASSQDRTGSGSPLH,TRBJ1-6,TRBV4-1
ASSYRGQIKNTEAF,TRBJ1-1,TRBV6-5
ASSVWTGTNYGYT,TRBJ1-2,TRBV7-8
ASSQGTGAREQF,TRBJ2-1,TRBV3-1/TRBV3-2
ATRTGNQPQH,TRBJ1-5,TRBV10-3
ASSLVTGNTIY,TRBJ1-3,TRBV7-8
ASSLRDRNQPQH,TRBJ1-5,TRBV7-4
ASGDPGENIQY,TRBJ2-4,TRBV5-1
ASSPSGTGVYEQY,TRBJ2-7,TRBV18
ASSLLGLAGEREETQY,TRBJ2-5,TRBV27
ASSRGRGLGEQF,TRBJ2-1,TRBV6-5
ASSLMRETQY,TRBJ2-5,TRBV12-3/TRBV12-4
ASYRLADSTDTQY,TRBJ2-3,TRBV5-6
ARSLAGGAREQY,TRBJ2-7,TRBV5-1
ASSLAGLAVWGTQY,TRBJ2-3,TRBV7-8
ASSVDERRDQPQH,TRBJ1-5,TRBV9
ASSPPPGNQPQH,TRBJ1-5,TRBV18
ASSVQGSSAEAF,TRBJ1-1,TRBV6-4
ASSPHDRPNTEAF,TRBJ1-1,TRBV3-1/TRBV3-2
ASSPKRGEGNQPQH,TRBJ1-5,TRBV27
ASSSGVSFSGNTIY,TRBJ1-3,TRBV9
ASSYDTQY,TRBJ2-3,TRBV12-3/TRBV12-4
ASSGTSGNTIY,TRBJ1-3,TRBV6-5
ASSLGVARPTDTQY,TRBJ2-3,TRBV27